A selection of T cell receptor beta chains follows, all from one sample in a study of blood T cell repertoires in COVID-19. Sequencing was performed with immunoSEQ multiplex PCR; in TCRdb, only in-frame clones are kept and a portion is missing. The table records 300,000 to 450,000 clones, 80% to 90% of them present only once. The sample comprised PBMCs or T cells enriched from blood (not recorded which). These receptors all come from a man aged 18 to 35 who had recovered from COVID-19. The CDR3 runs from the conserved cysteine through the conserved F or W. A D gene is named only where the DNA matches it firmly. Some rows have no size entry. The others give once, few or many, or a class for an expanded clone.

V gene	CDR3 length	D gene	J gene	clone size	CDR3 protein	CDR3 DNA
TRBV7-2	11	NA	TRBJ2-7	NA	CASSLGAEQYF	TGTGCCAGCAGCTTAGGGGCCGAGCAGTACTTC
TRBV21-1	14	NA	TRBJ2-7	NA	CASSKGRISYEQYF	TGTGCCAGCAGCAAAGGCAGGATCTCCTACGAGCAGTACTTC
TRBV27	13	NA	TRBJ2-5	once	CASSWGVQETQYF	TGTGCCAGCAGTTGGGGGGTTCAAGAGACCCAGTACTTC
TRBV29-1	14	NA	TRBJ2-7	NA	CSVVIWAGTYEQYF	TGCAGCGTTGTGATTTGGGCGGGAACCTACGAGCAGTACTTC
TRBV5-8	17	NA	TRBJ1-6	NA	CASTAGTSSSYNSPLHF	TGTGCCAGTACGGCGGGGACGTCGAGCTCCTATAATTCACCCCTCCACTTT
TRBV7-3	15	NA	TRBJ1-3	NA	CASSLGAGAGNTIYF	TGTGCCAGCAGCTTAGGTGCGGGAGCTGGAAACACCATATATTTT
TRBV7-3	14	NA	TRBJ2-2	NA	CASRRQANTGELFF	TGTGCCAGCAGACGACAGGCGAACACCGGGGAGCTGTTTTTT
TRBV3-1/TRBV3-2	14	NA	TRBJ1-5	NA	CASSSRGNNQPQHF	TGTGCCAGCAGCTCGAGAGGTAACAATCAGCCCCAGCATTTT
TRBV2	15	TRBD1	TRBJ1-5	once	CASSLDRGQAQPQHF	TGTGCCAGCAGTTTGGACAGGGGGCAGGCTCAGCCCCAGCATTTT
TRBV29-1	11	NA	TRBJ1-2	NA	CSVEASNGYTF	TGCAGCGTTGAGGCCTCGAATGGCTACACCTTC
TRBV4-1	16	NA	TRBJ2-3	NA	CASSPNQVALTDTQYF	TGCGCCAGCAGCCCGAATCAAGTGGCCCTCACAGATACGCAGTATTTT
TRBV28	13	NA	TRBJ1-5	once	CASIGREGQPQHF	TGTGCCAGCATCGGCAGGGAGGGTCAGCCCCAGCATTTT
TRBV12-3/TRBV12-4	13	NA	TRBJ2-5	NA	CASGSASGETQYF	TGTGCCAGCGGGTCGGCGTCGGGAGAGACCCAGTACTTC
TRBV19	15	TRBD1	TRBJ1-1	once	CASSITGVMNTEAFF	TGTGCCAGTAGTATTACAGGGGTTATGAACACTGAAGCTTTCTTT
TRBV29-1	13	TRBD1	TRBJ1-5	NA	CSAGTAANQPQHF	TGCAGCGCTGGGACAGCAGCCAATCAGCCCCAGCATTTT
TRBV6-5	15	NA	TRBJ1-3	NA	CASSYSTGERNTIYF	TGTGCCAGCAGTTACTCGACGGGGGAGAGAAACACCATATATTTT
TRBV18	13	NA	TRBJ2-1	NA	CASSPASFSEQFF	TGTGCCAGCTCACCGGCTAGCTTTAGTGAGCAGTTCTTC
TRBV5-1	14	TRBD1	TRBJ1-1	NA	CASSRQGANTEAFF	TGCGCCAGCAGCCGACAGGGCGCAAACACTGAAGCTTTCTTT
TRBV2	14	TRBD2	TRBJ2-2	NA	CASRTSGGTGELFF	TGTGCCAGCCGGACTAGCGGGGGGACCGGGGAGCTGTTTTTT
TRBV2	16	TRBD2	TRBJ2-6	NA	CASTMTGGAGANVLTF	TGTGCCAGCACTATGACGGGGGGAGCTGGGGCCAACGTCCTGACTTTC
TRBV6-5	13	TRBD2	TRBJ2-7	NA	CASSPASGYEQYF	TGTGCCAGCAGCCCCGCTAGCGGCTACGAGCAGTACTTC
TRBV9	16	NA	TRBJ2-1	NA	CASSPQRRTDQNEQFF	TGTGCCAGCAGCCCCCAACGTAGGACAGATCAGAATGAGCAGTTCTTC
TRBV10-1	15	NA	TRBJ1-1	NA	CASSDGGTANTEAFF	TGCGCCAGCAGTGATGGGGGGACGGCGAACACTGAAGCTTTCTTT
TRBV19	13	NA	TRBJ1-4	NA	CASRTATNEKLFF	TGTGCCAGCAGGACAGCAACTAATGAAAAACTGTTTTTT
TRBV5-1	11	NA	TRBJ2-5	many	CASSDKETQYF	TGCGCCAGCAGCGACAAAGAGACCCAGTACTTC
TRBV7-8	13	NA	TRBJ1-1	NA	CASSLSRTEEAFF	TGTGCCAGCAGCTTAAGTCGGACAGAAGAAGCTTTCTTT
TRBV5-1	12	TRBD1	TRBJ1-1	NA	CASSRQGAEAFF	TGCGCCAGCAGCCGACAGGGGGCTGAAGCTTTCTTT
TRBV7-6	17	TRBD2	TRBJ2-1	NA	CASSFSAGTSGSNEQFF	TGTGCCAGCAGCTTCTCGGCCGGGACTAGCGGTTCCAATGAGCAGTTCTTC
TRBV9	16	TRBD1	TRBJ2-2	NA	CASSVLQGLNTGELFF	TGTGCCAGCAGCGTCCTACAGGGGTTGAACACCGGGGAGCTGTTTTTT
TRBV28	14	NA	TRBJ2-2	NA	CATRGGTGTGELFF	TGTGCCACCAGGGGAGGGACGGGCACCGGGGAGCTGTTTTTT
TRBV30	16	TRBD1	TRBJ1-5	NA	CAWSGGQGYSNQPQHF	TGTGCCTGGAGTGGGGGACAGGGATATAGCAATCAGCCCCAGCATTTT
TRBV10-3	15	NA	TRBJ1-2	NA	CAISESTGRSYGYTF	TGTGCCATCAGTGAGTCGACAGGCCGCTCTTATGGCTACACCTTC
TRBV24-1	15	NA	TRBJ1-6	NA	CATSDLRRDNSPLHF	TGTGCCACCAGTGATTTGCGGAGGGATAATTCACCCCTCCACTTT
TRBV19	14	NA	TRBJ1-1	NA	CASSIVGVNTEAFF	TGTGCCAGTAGTATTGTCGGAGTAAACACTGAAGCTTTCTTT
TRBV19	12	NA	TRBJ1-5	medium-sized	CASRSGIGPQHF	TGTGCCAGTAGGTCCGGGATAGGGCCCCAGCATTTT
TRBV18	15	NA	TRBJ2-2	NA	CASSPLASATGELFF	TGTGCCAGCTCACCGTTAGCGTCTGCGACCGGGGAGCTGTTTTTT
TRBV18	15	TRBD1	TRBJ1-6	NA	CASSPPEGANSPLHF	TGTGCCAGCTCACCACCGGAGGGGGCTAATTCACCCCTCCACTTT
TRBV28	14	TRBD1	TRBJ1-5	NA	CASSWDRRDQPQHF	TGTGCCAGCAGTTGGGACAGGCGGGATCAGCCCCAGCATTTT
TRBV3-1/TRBV3-2	16	NA	TRBJ1-3	NA	CASSRSGLTSGNTIYF	TGTGCCAGCAGCCGCTCCGGACTAACCTCTGGAAACACCATATATTTT
TRBV15	14	TRBD1	TRBJ1-5	NA	CATSSNRGQQPQHF	TGTGCCACCAGCAGTAACAGGGGGCAACAGCCCCAGCATTTT